This record concerns one T cell receptor (beta chain) sequence. Its cognate antigen has yet to be identified. Per-base qualities were not stored, and no clone one base away is much larger. Participants in the prospective study were enrolled through a virtual design, were aged roughly 18 to 100 years, and lived in roughly 24 United States geographic areas. Cohort assignment in the prospective study relied on participant-reported clinical history from a screening survey and a study questionnaire. ImmuneRACE Cohort 3 recovered participants were defined by two consecutive negative NP/OP PCR tests, healthcare professional clearance, or symptom resolution. In the prospective study, whole blood, serum and a nasopharyngeal or oropharyngeal swab were collected from each participant by mobile phlebotomists. Over a roughly 2-month period, participants in the prospective study had the option of providing additional blood draws and questionnaires. Prospective study blood samples were shipped either frozen or at room temperature before DNA extraction.

TCRbeta CDR3 regions were amplified from genomic DNA by means of the immunoSEQ Assay, a bias-controlled multiplex PCR. Per the authors' processing: Nucleated cell counts per sample were estimated from amplification of reference gene primers within the assay. Sequence reads were collapsed and filtered to measure the absolute abundance of every unique TCRbeta CDR3 rearrangement. Productive Simpson clonality was computed per sample as the square root of Simpson's diversity index over productive rearrangements. TCRdb took over this immuneACCESS table, retaining in-frame rearrangements with V and J assigned. Such tables are incomplete; in checked studies, under half of the missing clones stem from an unresolved V gene, and the remainder is unexplained. D and trimming were read from the DNA, whereas the V and J calls and clone size are those reported in that table. Recorded for this sample are around 400,000 clones; under 85% of them occurred a single time. The ten largest make up approximately 5% of the sample.

The record originates from a study of blood T cell repertoires in COVID-19 (dated by TCRdb to the early 2020s). About the full investigation: Collaborator samples came from the United States, Italy and Spain and covered acute and convalescent phases of COVID-19. The prospective study material was composed of cDNA or gDNA derived from T cells, B-cell-depleted T cells, or PBMCs. Deeply sampled blood TCRbeta repertoires from subjects exposed to, actively infected with, or recovered from COVID-19 were included in the dataset. The repertoires were released in a freely available public database intended as a resource for research on the immune response to SARS-CoV-2. Samples came from the ongoing ImmuneRACE study (first 160 participants) plus 1,254 subjects from 6 global collaborators. A de-identified subject ID, COVID-19 status, age in years and sex were almost always included in the sample metadata. Where available, HLA class I and class II types were taken from metadata supplied by the sample provider and were not determined by assay-based typing.

The paper as a whole reports these results and caveats: Clinical and demographic metadata were provided uncurated, with the amount varying by source and participant.

The sequenced sample consisted of PBMCs or T cells enriched from blood (not recorded which). This receptor was obtained from a woman aged 50 to 65 who had recovered from COVID-19.

CDR3 sequence: CASSLSSGQETQYF. In nucleotide form, the sequence is TGCGCCAGCAGCTTGTCTAGCGGGCAAGAGACCCAGTACTTC. The chain uses TRBV5-1 and TRBJ2-5; a stretch of 8 junction bases matches TRBD2. The germline V gene provides CDR1 SGHRS and CDR2 YFSETQ. Including cysteine and phenylalanine, the CDR3 has 14 amino acids. The DNA shown is the 42-base CDR3, in frame from base 1. The V end gives up 1 base and the J end 2 bases, leaving 1 base in the junction not matched to a gene.